This TCR beta chain was found in a study of shared T cell receptors in the human thymus (dated by TCRdb to 2020 to 2022). About the full investigation: The study investigated the way shared, self-reactive T-cell receptor alpha chains are produced in the human thymus.

CDR1 and CDR2 are read off the germline V gene as SGHRS and YFSETQ. The cysteine opens and the phenylalanine closes a CDR3 of 14 amino acids. The only DNA kept is the CDR3, 42 bases in frame from the first base. V loses 5 bases of germline sequence and J loses 2 bases, and the interval between the two ends is 8 bases. Library creation used the immunoSEQ multiplex PCR assay. Not all clones reach the TCRdb copy of this immuneACCESS table, which keeps in-frame sequences only. Checked studies attribute under half of the gap to unresolved V genes and leave the rest unexplained. The sample includes more than 300,000 clones, with 85% to 95% observed a single time. Approximately 0.02% of the sample is held by the ten biggest clonotypes. About this clone itself: This clone's antigen is unknown. It has no much larger one-base neighbor in the sample; base qualities were not kept.

Sequencing used thymocytes. The clonotype was recovered from a human donor. Recombination joined TRBV5-1 with TRBJ2-6; too little of a D gene remains to name it. The CDR3 reads as follows: CASRSEPGANVLTF. The DNA is as follows: TGCGCCAGCAGAAGTGAGCCTGGGGCCAACGTCCTGACTTTC.